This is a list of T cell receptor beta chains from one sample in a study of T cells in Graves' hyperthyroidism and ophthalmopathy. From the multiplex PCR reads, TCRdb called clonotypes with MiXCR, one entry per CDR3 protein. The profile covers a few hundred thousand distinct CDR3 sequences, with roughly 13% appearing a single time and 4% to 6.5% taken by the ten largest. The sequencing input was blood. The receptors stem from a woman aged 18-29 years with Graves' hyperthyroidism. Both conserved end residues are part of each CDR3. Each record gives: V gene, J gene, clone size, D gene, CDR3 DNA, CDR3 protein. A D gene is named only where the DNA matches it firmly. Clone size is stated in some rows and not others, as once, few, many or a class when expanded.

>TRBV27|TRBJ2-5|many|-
TGTGCCAGCAGTCCCATTCCCCCTGGAAAAGAGACCCAGTACTTC
CASSPIPPGKETQYF
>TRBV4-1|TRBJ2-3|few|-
TGCGCCAGCAGCCAAGGTCCAGGCAGCGCAGATACGCAGTATTTT
CASSQGPGSADTQYF
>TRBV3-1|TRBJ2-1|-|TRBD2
TGTGCCAGCAGCCACCTAGCGGGAGCCAATGAGCAGTTCTTC
CASSHLAGANEQFF
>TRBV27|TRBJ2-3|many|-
TGTGCCAGCAGAAAACAGGGAACGTCGGATACGCAGTATTTT
CASRKQGTSDTQYF
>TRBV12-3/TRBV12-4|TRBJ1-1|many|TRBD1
TGTGCCAGCAGCCTCGACAGGGCGAACACTGAAGCTTTCTTT
CASSLDRANTEAFF
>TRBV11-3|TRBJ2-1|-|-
TGTGCCAGCAGCTTAGATACGGCGCGGAATGAGCAGTTCTTC
CASSLDTARNEQFF
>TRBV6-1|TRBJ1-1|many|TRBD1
TGTGCCAGCAGTTTAATCAGGGGGTCTGCTTTCTTT
CASSLIRGSAFF
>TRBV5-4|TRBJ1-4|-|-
TGTGCCAGCAGCCAGCCCCCCGATGAAAAACTGTTTTTT
CASSQPPDEKLFF
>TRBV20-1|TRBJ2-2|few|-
TGCAGTGCGAGCGGAGAGAACACCGGGGAGCTGTTTTTT
CSASGENTGELFF
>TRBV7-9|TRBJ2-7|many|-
TGTGCCAGCAGCTCGGACATCTACGAGCAGTACTTC
CASSSDIYEQYF
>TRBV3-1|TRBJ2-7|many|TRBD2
TGTGCCAGCAGCCAGGGAATAGCGGGAGGGCCGGGCTACGAGCAGTACTTC
CASSQGIAGGPGYEQYF
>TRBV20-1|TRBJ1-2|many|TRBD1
TGCAGTGCTATCGAAGGGGGCTTCTATGGCTACACCTTC
CSAIEGGFYGYTF
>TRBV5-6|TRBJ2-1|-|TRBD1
TGTGCCAGCAGCGGTACGGGACAGAACAATGAGCAGTTCTTC
CASSGTGQNNEQFF
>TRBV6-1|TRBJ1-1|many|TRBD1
TGTGCCAGCATAGGACAGGGGTTCACTGAAGCTTTCTTT
CASIGQGFTEAFF
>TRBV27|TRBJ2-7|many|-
TGTGCCAGCAGTTTAAAACTAGCTGGGAACGAGCAGTACTTC
CASSLKLAGNEQYF
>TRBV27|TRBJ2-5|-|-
TGTGCCAGCAGTCCCCCCCAGGGTTTAGGAGAGACCCAGTACTTC
CASSPPQGLGETQYF
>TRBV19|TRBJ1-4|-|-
TGTGCCAGTAGTAAAATGGGGCCGAATGAAAAACTGTTTTTT
CASSKMGPNEKLFF
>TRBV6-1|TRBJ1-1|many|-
TGTGCCAGCAACCCTCGGAGGGGGAACACTGAAGCTTTCTTT
CASNPRRGNTEAFF
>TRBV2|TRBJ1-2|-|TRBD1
TGTGCCAGCAGGGGACAGTCCTTCTTC
CASRGQSFF
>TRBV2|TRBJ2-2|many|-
TGTGCCAGCAGTGCAGGGACTCCCAACACCGGGGAGCTGTTTTTT
CASSAGTPNTGELFF
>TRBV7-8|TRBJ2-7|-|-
TGTGCCGGTAGCAGGTGGGGCGTGGCAGGGCCGTACGAGCAGTACTTC
CAGSRWGVAGPYEQYF
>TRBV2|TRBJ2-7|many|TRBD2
TGTGCCAGCAGTGTGGAAGCGGGAGTCGTCGAGCAGTACTTC
CASSVEAGVVEQYF
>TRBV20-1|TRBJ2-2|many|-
TGCAGTGCTAGAGTGTCAATTACCGGGGAGCTGTTTTTT
CSARVSITGELFF
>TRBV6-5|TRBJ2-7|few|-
TGTGCCAGCAGTTACGCAGCGTCTGGGTACGAGCAGTACTTC
CASSYAASGYEQYF
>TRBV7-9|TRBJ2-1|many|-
TGTGCCAGCAGCCCCCCCGGGCTAACCTACAATGAGCAGTTCTTC
CASSPPGLTYNEQFF
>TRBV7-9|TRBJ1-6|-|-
TGTGTCAGCAGCCCAGATGGGAATTCACCCCTCCACTTT
CVSSPDGNSPLHF
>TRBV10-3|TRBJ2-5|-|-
TGTGCCATCAGGTCGACTAGTGGCGGAGAGACCCAGTACTTC
CAIRSTSGGETQYF
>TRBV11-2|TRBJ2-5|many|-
TGTGCCAGCAGCCTACAGGGCTCGGAGACCCAGTACTTC
CASSLQGSETQYF
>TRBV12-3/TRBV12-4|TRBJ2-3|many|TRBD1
TGTGCCAGCAGCCAACAGGGGGCTACTGGATCAGATACGCAGTATTTT
CASSQQGATGSDTQYF
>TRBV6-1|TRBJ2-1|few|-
TGTGCCAGCACTAGAAGTTTTTTAGGGCAGGGTCGAGCCTACAATGAGCAGTTCTTC
CASTRSFLGQGRAYNEQFF
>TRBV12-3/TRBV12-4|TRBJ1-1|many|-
TGTGCCAGCAGCATTACAGGGATCGGAGCTTTCTTT
CASSITGIGAFF
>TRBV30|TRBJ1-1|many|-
TGTGCCTGGAGTGTAGAGGGCTGGACTGAAGCTTTCTTT
CAWSVEGWTEAFF
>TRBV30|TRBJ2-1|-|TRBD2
TGTGCCTGGACGATGGGACTAGTGCGCAATGGGCAGTTCTTC
CAWTMGLVRNGQFF
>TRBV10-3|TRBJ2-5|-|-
TGTGCCATCAGTGAACCTGGCGTAGAGGCCCAGTACTTC
CAISEPGVEAQYF
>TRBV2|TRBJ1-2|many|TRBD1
TGTGCCAGCAGGTCCGGGACAGGGCACTATGGCTACACCTTC
CASRSGTGHYGYTF
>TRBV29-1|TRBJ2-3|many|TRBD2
TGCAGCGTCACTGGCGGGAGAACCTCTGCAGATACGCAGTATTTT
CSVTGGRTSADTQYF
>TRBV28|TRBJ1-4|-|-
TGTGCCAGCGGTTTTGGCGGGACAACTAATGAAAAACTGTTTTTT
CASGFGGTTNEKLFF
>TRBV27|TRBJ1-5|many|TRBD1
TGTGCCAGCCGGACAGGGCGAAGCAATCAGCCCCAGCATTTT
CASRTGRSNQPQHF
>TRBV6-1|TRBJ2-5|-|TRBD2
TGTGCCAGCAGTGAAGAGGTAGCGGGAGGGGGAGAGACCCAGTACTTC
CASSEEVAGGGETQYF
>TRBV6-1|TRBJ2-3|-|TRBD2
TGTGCCAGCAGTGCTACTAGCGGGAGCGCAGATACGCAGTATTTT
CASSATSGSADTQYF
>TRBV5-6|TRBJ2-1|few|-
TGTGCCAGCAGCTTGGCATTAGCGGACAATGAGCAGTTCTTC
CASSLALADNEQFF
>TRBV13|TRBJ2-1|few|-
TGTGCCAGCAGCAACCATGGTAGCTCCTACAATGAGCAGTTCTTC
CASSNHGSSYNEQFF
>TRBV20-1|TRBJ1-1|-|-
TGCAGTGCTCTCCGGGAGGTGACTGAAGCTTTCTTT
CSALREVTEAFF
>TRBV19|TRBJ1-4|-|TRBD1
TGTGCCAGTAGCGACAGGGATGGAGATGAAAAACTGTTTTTT
CASSDRDGDEKLFF
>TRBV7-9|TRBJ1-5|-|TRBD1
TGTGCCAGCAAGGCAGGGGGTAGCAATCAGCCCCAGCATTTT
CASKAGGSNQPQHF
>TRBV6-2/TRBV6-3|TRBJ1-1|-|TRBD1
TGTGCCAGCAGTTACTCGGGACAGGCGAACACTGAAGCTTTCTTT
CASSYSGQANTEAFF
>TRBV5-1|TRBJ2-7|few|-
TGCGCCAGCAGCTTTGCGGACCCTAGCTCCTACGAGCAGTACTTC
CASSFADPSSYEQYF
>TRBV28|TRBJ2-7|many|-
TGTGCCAGCAGTTTGCAGGAACCCTACGAGCAGTACTTC
CASSLQEPYEQYF
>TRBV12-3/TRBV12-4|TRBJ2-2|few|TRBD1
TGTGCCAGCAGCTACAGGGGGCGAACCGGGGAGCTGTTTTTT
CASSYRGRTGELFF